The clone carrying this T cell receptor (beta chain) was counted only a few times. Antigen specificity is unknown. This sample is part of a study of a mutant IDH1 vaccine in newly diagnosed glioma. Study information: The start of vaccination came 4-6 weeks after radiotherapy alone, or with temozolomide cycles. Treatment recipients were around 62% male and about 40% female, and their mean age was roughly 40 years. Previous care, which was radiotherapy, temozolomide, or both, most often involved both.

The time point was: week 11, during vaccination. Vaccination comprised doses that each held 300 ug of mutant IDH1 20-mer peptide, plus topical imiquimod. Tumors from donors were new WHO grade 3 or 4 IDH1-mutant astrocytomas with ATRX loss. Germline V CDR1 and CDR2: SGHNT, YYREEE (reference sequence). Trimming cost V 4 bases and J 0 bases, with 8 bases left between them. CDR3 length equals 14 residues. Only in-frame clones appear in the TCRdb table, and some are missing; sequencing was by immunoSEQ multiplex PCR. The sample records some 60,000 clones, about four fifths being singletons. The rearrangement uses TRBV5-4 and TRBJ2-4; D unresolved. This TCR derives from a man aged 25-45 years with glioma. Sample: PBMCs, taken from a glioma patient whose treatment included an IDH1 peptide vaccine. The CDR3 sequence: CASSTQLAKNIQYF. The CDR3 bases are TGTGCCAGCAGCACACAGTTAGCCAAAAACATTCAGTACTTC.